Following are 10 T cell receptor beta chains from one sample sequenced in a study of blood T cells in healthy people across ages. The use of a sample-barcoded 5' primer and a J-beta primer mix characterized a second PCR of 7 to 11 cycles. Each CDR3 protein gets one entry after TCRdb re-called the 5' RACE reads with MiXCR. Here the sample spans approximately 2,000,000 distinct CDR3 sequences, roughly two fifths being singletons. Sequencing input: blood. These receptors were collected from a human donor in good health.

This CDR3 reads CASSLASGCYEQYF. The DNA of the CDR3 is TGCGCCAGCAGCTTGGCCAGCGGGTGCTACGAGCAGTACTTC. J is TRBJ2-5 and V is TRBV5-1, with a possible D match to TRBD2 (6 bases). The J call is in doubt because the DNA end fits TRBJ2-7 better. This CDR3 has 14 residues. The germline gives CDR1 SGHRS, CDR2 YFSETQ.

The chain joins TRBV11-2 to TRBJ1-6; no clear D gene. The CDR3 is 10 amino acids. The ends were cut back, 9 bases at V and 9 bases at J, with 6 bases in the middle. The V gene's germline CDR1 is SGHAT and CDR2 FQNNGV. CDR3 sequence: CARWGSPLHF. CDR3 sequence (DNA): TGTGCCAGATGGGGTTCACCCCTCCACTTT.

This clonotype was seen a few times. This chain joins TRBV7-3 and TRBJ1-1, with D perhaps TRBD1 (6 bases). This CDR3 comprises 13 residues. The germline V gene has CDR1 SGHTA and CDR2 FQGTGA. V lost 1 base and J lost 10, with 13 bases in between. CDR3 amino acids: CASSLSSTGRAFF. The CDR3, as DNA: TGTGCCAGCAGCTTAAGTAGTACAGGGAGAGCTTTCTTT.

This clonotype was picked up one time. This chain uses TRBV7-9 with TRBJ2-1, with D possibly TRBD1 on 6 matching bases. The ends were cut back, 4 bases at V and 4 bases at J, with 17 bases in the middle. The CDR3 extends over 16 amino acids. CDR1 SEHNR and CDR2 FQNEAQ come from the germline V gene (reference sequence). DNA of the CDR3: TGTGCCAGCAGCTCCAACAGGGAAGTAAGGTACAATGAGCAGTTCTTC. It yields the protein CASSSNREVRYNEQFF.

This clonotype was found a few times. The chain joins TRBV13 to TRBJ1-2; D call uncertain. Germline V gene sequence: CDR1 PRHDT, CDR2 FYEKMQ (reference sequence). This CDR3 is built from 14 residues. V shed 4 bases and J shed 8 bases, with 17 bases lying between them. CDR3 protein: CASSSGPAGGGYTF. The CDR3 DNA is TGTGCCAGCAGCTCCGGGCCGGCTGGTGGAGGCTACACCTTC.

The rearrangement uses TRBV4-2 and TRBJ2-1, with 14 bases that match TRBD2. V lost 2 bases and J lost 7; bases outside the gene matches: 4. The CDR3 runs 16 residues. Germline CDR1 reads LGHNA; CDR2 reads YNFKEQ. CDR3 loop: CASSQPGLAGENEQFF. The CDR3, as DNA: TGTGCCAGCAGCCAACCGGGACTAGCGGGGGAAAATGAGCAGTTCTTC.

The gene calls are TRBV6-6 and TRBJ2-4; 8 positions match TRBD2. The CDR3 consists of 14 residues. The V gene end was trimmed by 7 bases and the J gene end by 8 bases; junction bases not matched to a gene: 10. Germline V gives CDR1 MNHNY, CDR2 SVGAGI (reference sequence). The CDR3 DNA sequence: TGTGCCAGCACCACAACCGGGACTAGAGACATTCAGTACTTC. It translates to CASTTTGTRDIQYF.

This clonotype was seen only a few times. The chain uses TRBV7-9 and TRBJ2-1; D may be TRBD2 (5 bases). CDR3 length equals 14 residues. V lost 6 bases and J lost 2, with 11 bases in between. Germline V gives CDR1 SEHNR, CDR2 FQNEAQ (reference sequence). CDR3 bases: TGTGCCAGCAGTTCTATGGGAGCCTACAATGAGCAGTTCTTC. The encoded protein is CASSSMGAYNEQFF.

The V gene is TRBV4-1, the J gene TRBJ2-1; a weak D match, TRBD2 (5 bases). Germline CDR1 is MGHRA and CDR2 is YSYEKL. V dropped 1 base and J dropped 12 bases, with 13 bases sitting between them. The CDR3 is 13 amino acids. The CDR3 region has the DNA TGCGCCAGCAGCCAAGTAGGCGTTCGGGGGCAGTTCTTC. Protein sequence: CASSQVGVRGQFF.

The chain recombines TRBV6-5 with TRBJ2-1; 9 positions match TRBD1. The trim removed 6 bases at V and 5 bases at J, leaving 8 bases unmatched. The CDR3 sequence is 15 residues long. From germline, CDR1 is MNHEY and CDR2 SVGAGI. The CDR3 protein is CASRQQGARDNEQFF. CDR3 nucleotides: TGTGCCAGCAGGCAACAGGGGGCTAGGGACAATGAGCAGTTCTTC.